This entry lists 14 T cell receptor beta chains sequenced from one sample in a study of early T cells in non-severe SARS-CoV-2 infection. MiXCR, applied by TCRdb to the 5' RACE reads, yields one record per CDR3 protein. The repertoire holds about 72,000 distinct CDR3 sequences, with approximately 8.3% as singletons. The source material was whole blood. The receptors come from an adult who was a healthcare worker with PCR-confirmed SARS-CoV-2 infection or an uninfected control (not recorded which).

Note on this clonotype: Germline and junction disagree at one end, which may indicate a read error. This rearrangement joins TRBV24-1 to TRBJ2-5, with D perhaps matching TRBD2 (6 bases). The CDR3 sequence is 12 residues long. The V gene's germline CDR1 is KGHDR and CDR2 SFDVKD. The CDR3 reads CATSDPGVAVLF. In DNA form, the CDR3 reads TGTGCCACCAGTGACCCCGGGGTAGCGGTCCTATTC.

This clonotype has only a few counts. The chain is built from TRBV30 and TRBJ2-7; D is unresolved. Germline V gene data show CDR1 as GTSNPN and CDR2 as SVGIG (reference sequence). The CDR3 has 14 amino acids. V gave up 1 base and J gave up 2 bases, with 12 bases separating them. The CDR3 DNA reads as TGTGCCTGGAGTGATTCGAGGATTGCCTACGAGCAGTACTTC. Translated: CAWSDSRIAYEQYF.

This chain uses TRBV7-2 with TRBJ1-6; no clear D. The CDR3 consists of 12 residues. V was shortened by 5 bases and J by 7 bases, with 6 bases between the two germline ends. CDR1 SGHTA and CDR2 FQGNSA come from the germline V gene. CDR3 in DNA: TGTGCCAGCAGCCTAAGGAATTCACCCCTCCACTTT. Amino acids: CASSLRNSPLHF.

This clonotype was recorded at least ten times. The chain couples TRBV9 to TRBJ1-5; D not resolved. The CDR3 length is 15 residues. CDR1 is SGDLS and CDR2 is YYNGEE in the germline V gene. V was shortened by 0 bases and J by 2 bases, with 9 bases between the two germline ends. The CDR3 bases are TGTGCCAGCAGCGTAGCAGAGAGAGGCAATCAGCCCCAGCATTTT. Its protein product is CASSVAERGNQPQHF.

This clonotype was seen ten or more times. The J gene is TRBJ2-3, the V gene TRBV5-1; 8 nucleotides agree with TRBD2. The trim removed 4 bases at V and 1 base at J, leaving 2 bases unmatched. CDR3 length equals 14 residues. CDR1 and CDR2 (germline): SGHRS, YFSETQ. The CDR3 spells CASSPTSGTDTQYF. CDR3 DNA sequence: TGCGCCAGCAGCCCGACTAGCGGCACAGATACGCAGTATTTT.

This clonotype has ten or more counts. The V call is TRBV10-3, the J call TRBJ2-1, with 7 bases aligning to TRBD1. The V gene's germline CDR1 is ENHRY and CDR2 SYGVKD. The CDR3 spans 15 residues. Trimming at V came to 2 bases and at J to 3 bases, leaving 4 bases not matched to a gene. CDR3 amino acids: CAISERDRNYNEQFF. Here the CDR3 DNA reads TGTGCCATCAGTGAGCGGGACAGAAACTACAATGAGCAGTTCTTC.

The J gene is TRBJ2-7, the V gene TRBV7-8, with TRBD1 identical over 7 bases. The CDR3 sequence is 14 residues long. The germline gives CDR1 SGHVS, CDR2 FQNEAQ. V gave up 10 bases and J gave up 4 bases; unmatched junction bases: 13. CDR3 in amino acids: CATTIDQGEYEQYF. CDR3 in DNA: TGTGCCACCACGATAGATCAGGGGGAATACGAGCAGTACTTC.

In its sample, this clonotype was seen a few times. The rearrangement links TRBV20-1 to TRBJ2-7; D uncertain. The CDR3 is 14 residues long. Germline V lookup: CDR1 DFQATT, CDR2 SNEGSKA (reference sequence). V gave up 5 bases and J gave up 2 bases, with 16 bases separating them. The CDR3 bases are TGCAGTGCTTCCCGACGGGTCGTCGCCTACGAGCAGTACTTC. Translating gives CSASRRVVAYEQYF.

The sample holds many counts of this clonotype. V usage is TRBV4-3 and J usage is TRBJ2-3, with 11 bases that match TRBD2. V trimming: 0 bases; J trimming: 7 bases; junction bases outside the gene matches: 6. The CDR3 spans 16 residues. Germline loops: CDR1 LGHNA, CDR2 YSLEER. CDR3 nucleotide sequence: TGCGCCAGCAGCCAAGACTCGACTAGCGGGACAAATACGCAGTATTTT. Translation: CASSQDSTSGTNTQYF.

Many counts were recorded for this clonotype. The genes are TRBV4-2 and TRBJ2-1; 11 bases are shared with TRBD1. With V trimmed by 0 bases and J by 6 bases, 4 bases remained unmatched. The CDR3 has 16 residues. Per germline, CDR1 LGHNA and CDR2 YNFKEQ. The DNA for the CDR3 is TGTGCCAGCAGCCAAGATGAGGGGACAGGGGGCAATGAGCAGTTCTTC. Amino acids: CASSQDEGTGGNEQFF.

The V call is TRBV5-1, the J call TRBJ2-2; either TRBD1 or TRBD2 may supply D (5 bases each). The CDR3 is 18 amino acids. Germline assignment: CDR1 SGHRS and CDR2 YFSETQ. V lost 4 bases, J lost 2 bases, and 21 bases lay in between. The DNA for the CDR3 is TGCGCCAGCAGCAACATCTTCCGGGGACGGGTAAACACCGGGGAGCTGTTTTTT. Translating gives CASSNIFRGRVNTGELFF.

V is TRBV7-9 and J is TRBJ2-2; TRBD1 matches 10 bases. Germline CDR1 is SEHNR and CDR2 is FQNEAQ (reference sequence). V gave up 10 bases and J gave up 3 bases; unmatched junction bases: 5. The CDR3 is 14 amino acids. CDR3 nucleotides: TGTGCCACCGCGGACAGGGGGGACACCGGGGAGCTGTTTTTT. This codes for CATADRGDTGELFF.

This clonotype was counted ten times or more. The rearrangement links TRBV6-6 to TRBJ1-6; D remains unclear. This CDR3 has 14 amino acids. V was trimmed by 10 bases and J by 0 bases, leaving 10 bases between them. In germline, CDR1 is MNHNY, CDR2 SVGAGI (reference sequence). Here the CDR3 reads CAISRSSYNSPLHF. The CDR3 bases are TGTGCCATTAGTAGGAGCTCCTATAATTCACCCCTCCACTTT.

J is TRBJ1-2 and V is TRBV18, with TRBD1 identical over 7 bases. Germline trimming cut 1 base from V and 8 bases from J; bases unmatched to any gene: 10. Germline V gives CDR1 KGHSH, CDR2 LQKENI. The CDR3 extends over 15 amino acids. This CDR3 is CASSPRKGQTGGYTF. For the CDR3, the DNA is TGTGCCAGCTCACCACGGAAGGGACAGACAGGAGGCTACACCTTC.